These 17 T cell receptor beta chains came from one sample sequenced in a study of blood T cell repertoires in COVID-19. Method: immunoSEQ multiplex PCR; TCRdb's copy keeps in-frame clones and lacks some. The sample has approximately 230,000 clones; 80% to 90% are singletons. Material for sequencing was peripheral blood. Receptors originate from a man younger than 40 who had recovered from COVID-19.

CDR3 amino acids: CASSTGTRALNSPLHF. The CDR3 DNA reads TGTGCCAGTAGCACCGGGACAAGGGCCCTTAATTCACCCCTCCACTTT. The V and J genes are TRBV19 and TRBJ1-6, with a tentative D call TRBD1 (6 bases). Germline CDR1 and CDR2: LNHDA and SQIVND (reference sequence). Trimming removed 6 bases at V and 6 bases at J, with 18 bases between. There are 16 residues in the CDR3.

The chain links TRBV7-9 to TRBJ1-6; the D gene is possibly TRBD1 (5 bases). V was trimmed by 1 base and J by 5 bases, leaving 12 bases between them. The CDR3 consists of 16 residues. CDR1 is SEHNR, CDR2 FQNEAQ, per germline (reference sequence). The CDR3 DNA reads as TGTGCCAGCAGCTTAGAGGCAGGGATACATAATTCACCCCTCCACTTT. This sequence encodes CASSLEAGIHNSPLHF.

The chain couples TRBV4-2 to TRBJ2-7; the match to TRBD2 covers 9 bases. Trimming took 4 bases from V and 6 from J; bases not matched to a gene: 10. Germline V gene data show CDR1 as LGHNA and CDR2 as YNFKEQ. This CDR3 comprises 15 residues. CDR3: CASSLGTSLLGEQYF. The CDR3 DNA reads TGTGCCAGCAGCCTGGGGACTAGCCTTTTGGGCGAGCAGTACTTC.

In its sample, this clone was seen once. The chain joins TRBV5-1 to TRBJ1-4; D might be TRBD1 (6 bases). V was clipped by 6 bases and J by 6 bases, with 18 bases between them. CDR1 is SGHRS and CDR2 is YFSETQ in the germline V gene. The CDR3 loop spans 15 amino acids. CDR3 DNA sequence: TGCGCCAGCACTCTCTTCCCAGGGGCGGATGAAAAACTGTTTTTT. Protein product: CASTLFPGADEKLFF.

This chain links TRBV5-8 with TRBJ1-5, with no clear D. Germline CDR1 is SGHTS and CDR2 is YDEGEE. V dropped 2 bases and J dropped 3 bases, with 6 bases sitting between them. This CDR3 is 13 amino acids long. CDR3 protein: CASSFRSNQPQHF. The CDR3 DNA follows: TGTGCCAGCAGCTTCAGGTCCAATCAGCCCCAGCATTTT.

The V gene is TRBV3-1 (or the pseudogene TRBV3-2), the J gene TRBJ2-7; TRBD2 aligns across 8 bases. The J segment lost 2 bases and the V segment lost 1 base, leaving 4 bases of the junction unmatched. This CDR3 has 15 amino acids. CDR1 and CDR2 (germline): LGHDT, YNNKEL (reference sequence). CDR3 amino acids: CASSQVGTRPYEQYF. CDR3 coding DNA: TGTGCCAGCAGCCAAGTTGGGACTAGGCCCTACGAGCAGTACTTC.

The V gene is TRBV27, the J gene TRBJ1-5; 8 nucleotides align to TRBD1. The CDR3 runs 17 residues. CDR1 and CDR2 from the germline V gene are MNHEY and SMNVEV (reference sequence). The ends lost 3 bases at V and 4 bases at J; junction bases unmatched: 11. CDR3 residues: CASSLLAGGGVNQPQHF. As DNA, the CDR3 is TGTGCCAGCAGTTTGTTGGCAGGGGGCGGTGTGAATCAGCCCCAGCATTTT.

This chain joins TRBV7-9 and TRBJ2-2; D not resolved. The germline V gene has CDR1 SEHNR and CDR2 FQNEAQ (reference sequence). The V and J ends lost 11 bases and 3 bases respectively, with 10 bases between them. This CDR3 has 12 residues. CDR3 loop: CAGDSYTGELFF. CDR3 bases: TGTGCCGGAGACTCATACACCGGGGAGCTGTTTTTT.

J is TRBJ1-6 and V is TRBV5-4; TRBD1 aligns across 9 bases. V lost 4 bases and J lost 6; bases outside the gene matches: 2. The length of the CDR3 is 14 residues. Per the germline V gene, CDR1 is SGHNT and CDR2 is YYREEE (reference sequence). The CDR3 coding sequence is TGTGCCAGCAGCCGGGACAGGGCTAATTCACCCCTCCACTTT. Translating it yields CASSRDRANSPLHF.

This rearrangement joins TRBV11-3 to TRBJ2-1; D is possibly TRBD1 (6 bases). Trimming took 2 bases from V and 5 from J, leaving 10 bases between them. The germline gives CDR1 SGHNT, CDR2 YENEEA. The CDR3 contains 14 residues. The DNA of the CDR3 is TGTGCCAGCAGCTTATCAGGGGTCGACAATGAGCAGTTCTTC. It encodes CASSLSGVDNEQFF. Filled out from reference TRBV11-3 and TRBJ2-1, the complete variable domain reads EAGVVQSPRYKIIEKKQPVAFWCNPISGHNTLYWYLQNLGQGPELLIRYENEEAVDDSQLPKDRFSAERLKGVDSTLKIQPAELGDSAVYLCASSLSGVDNEQFFGPGTRLTVL.

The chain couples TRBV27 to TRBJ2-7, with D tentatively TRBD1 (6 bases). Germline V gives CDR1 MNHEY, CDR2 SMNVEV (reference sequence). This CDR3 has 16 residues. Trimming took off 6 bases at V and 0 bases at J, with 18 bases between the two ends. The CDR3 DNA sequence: TGTGCCAGCAGGCGGCGATCAGGGGTCAGCTCCTACGAGCAGTACTTC. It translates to CASRRRSGVSSYEQYF.

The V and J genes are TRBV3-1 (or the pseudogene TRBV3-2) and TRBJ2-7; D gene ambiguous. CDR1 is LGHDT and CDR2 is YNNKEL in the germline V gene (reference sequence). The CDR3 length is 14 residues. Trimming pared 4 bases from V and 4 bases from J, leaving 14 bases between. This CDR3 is CASSRLDGVYEQYF. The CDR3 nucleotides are TGTGCCAGCAGCCGACTCGACGGAGTATACGAGCAGTACTTC.

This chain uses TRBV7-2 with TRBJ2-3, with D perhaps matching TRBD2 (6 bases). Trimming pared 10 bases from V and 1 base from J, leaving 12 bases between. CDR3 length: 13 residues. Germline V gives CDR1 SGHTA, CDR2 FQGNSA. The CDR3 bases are TGTGCCACCGCATGGGGGGGCACAGATACGCAGTATTTT. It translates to CATAWGGTDTQYF.

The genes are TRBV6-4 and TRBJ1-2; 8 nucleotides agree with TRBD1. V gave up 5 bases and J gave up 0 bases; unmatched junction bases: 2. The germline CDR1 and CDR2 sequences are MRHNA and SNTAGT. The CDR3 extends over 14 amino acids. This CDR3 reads CASSQDRANYGYTF. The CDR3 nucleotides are TGTGCCAGCAGTCAGGACAGGGCTAACTATGGCTACACCTTC.

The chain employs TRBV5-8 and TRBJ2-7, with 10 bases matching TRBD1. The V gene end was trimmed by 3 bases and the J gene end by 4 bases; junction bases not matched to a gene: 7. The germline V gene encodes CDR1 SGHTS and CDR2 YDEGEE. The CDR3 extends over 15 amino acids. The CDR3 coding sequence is TGTGCCAGCAGCTACGATCGGACAGGGGGGTACGAGCAGTACTTC. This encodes CASSYDRTGGYEQYF.

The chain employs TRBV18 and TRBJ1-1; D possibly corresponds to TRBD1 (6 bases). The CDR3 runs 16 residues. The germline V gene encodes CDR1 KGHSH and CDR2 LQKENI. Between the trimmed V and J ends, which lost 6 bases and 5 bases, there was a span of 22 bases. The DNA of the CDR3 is TGTGCCAGCTCTCTAGAACCAGCCAGGGGAGGGACTGAAGCTTTCTTT. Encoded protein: CASSLEPARGGTEAFF.

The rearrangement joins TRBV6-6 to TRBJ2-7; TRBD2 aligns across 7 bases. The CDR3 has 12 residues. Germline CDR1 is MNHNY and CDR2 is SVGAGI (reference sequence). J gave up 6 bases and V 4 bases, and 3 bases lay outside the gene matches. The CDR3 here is CASSWTSPEQYF. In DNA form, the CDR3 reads TGTGCCAGCAGTTGGACTAGTCCCGAGCAGTACTTC.